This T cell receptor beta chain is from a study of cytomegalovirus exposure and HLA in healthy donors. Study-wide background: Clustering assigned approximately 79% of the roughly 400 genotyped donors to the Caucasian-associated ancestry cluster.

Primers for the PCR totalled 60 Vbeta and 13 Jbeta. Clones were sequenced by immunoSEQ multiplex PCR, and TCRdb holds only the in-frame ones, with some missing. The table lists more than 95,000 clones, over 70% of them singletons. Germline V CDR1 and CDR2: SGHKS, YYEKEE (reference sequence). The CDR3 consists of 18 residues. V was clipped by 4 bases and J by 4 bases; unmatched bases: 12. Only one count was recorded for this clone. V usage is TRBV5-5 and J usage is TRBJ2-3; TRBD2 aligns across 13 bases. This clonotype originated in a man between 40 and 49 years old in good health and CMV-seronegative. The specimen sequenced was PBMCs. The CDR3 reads CASSQRTSGSGLPDTQYF. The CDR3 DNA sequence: TGTGCCAGCAGCCAACGGACTAGCGGGAGCGGTCTCCCAGATACGCAGTATTTT.